These 24 T cell receptor beta chains were sequenced from one sample in a study of PD-1 blockade in classical Hodgkin lymphoma. No patient escaped relapse after autologous stem cell transplantation, and brentuximab vedotin exposure varied. The repertoire was sequenced with immunoSEQ multiplex PCR; TCRdb's copy has only in-frame clones and lacks some. There are more than 25,000 clones in the sample; about four fifths occur only once, and under 45% lies in the top ten. The material was peripheral blood mononuclear cells (PBMCs), obtained before the second cycle of nivolumab. The receptor set was obtained from a human donor with classical Hodgkin lymphoma.

The chain uses TRBV6-6 and TRBJ1-2; no clear D. This CDR3 spans 13 amino acids. Trimming shortened V by 6 bases and J by 4 bases, and 12 bases separated the two germline ends. CDR1 is MNHNY and CDR2 is SVGAGI in the germline V gene (reference sequence). CDR3 sequence: CASSQGSFYGYTF. In DNA form, the CDR3 reads TGTGCCAGCAGCCAAGGGTCCTTCTATGGCTACACCTTC.

The chain uses TRBV10-3 and TRBJ1-1; a possible D gene is TRBD1 (6 bases). This CDR3 has 11 residues. CDR1 is ENHRY and CDR2 is SYGVKD in the germline V gene. The V end lost 3 bases, the J end lost 8 bases, and 7 bases lay between the germline ends. For the CDR3, the DNA is TGTGCCATCAGTGAAGGGACAGAAGCTTTCTTT. Translating gives CAISEGTEAFF.

This sequence joins TRBV29-1 and TRBJ1-6; D gene uncertain. The CDR3 contains 13 residues. Germline CDR1 reads SQVTM; CDR2 reads ANQGSEA. The V and J ends lost 3 bases and 9 bases respectively, with 12 bases between them. The CDR3 loop reads CSVDSGGGSPLHF. The CDR3, as DNA: TGCAGCGTTGATTCGGGCGGAGGTTCACCCCTCCACTTT.

The chain is built from TRBV28 and TRBJ2-3; D not resolved. This CDR3 contains 14 residues. V was clipped by 6 bases and J by 2 bases, with 12 bases between them. The germline gives CDR1 MDHEN, CDR2 SYDVKM. The CDR3 here is CASRMGRSTDTQYF. DNA of the CDR3: TGTGCCAGCAGGATGGGCAGATCCACAGATACGCAGTATTTT.

The CDR3 here is CASSAAGVSYGYTF. The CDR3 DNA follows: TGTGCCAGCAGCGCGGCGGGGGTAAGCTATGGCTACACCTTC. The chain couples TRBV2 to TRBJ1-2; perhaps TRBD1 as D (5 bases). Trimming removed 6 bases from V and 4 bases from J, with 15 bases in between. The CDR3 spans 14 residues. Germline CDR1 is SNHLY and CDR2 is FYNNEI.

The J gene is TRBJ1-2, the V gene TRBV7-3; D is undetermined. The V end lost 2 bases, the J end lost 4 bases, and 8 bases lay between the germline ends. The germline V gene has CDR1 SGHTA and CDR2 FQGTGA. This CDR3 is built from 13 residues. The CDR3 DNA sequence: TGTGCCAGCAGCTTAGTGTCGGTCTATGGCTACACCTTC. The encoded protein is CASSLVSVYGYTF.

This clone is a singleton in its sample. The V and J genes are TRBV4-2 and TRBJ2-3; 7 positions agree with TRBD2. CDR1 is LGHNA and CDR2 is YNFKEQ in the germline V gene. After removal of 8 bases from V and 1 base from J, the junction contained 9 bases not matched to a gene. This CDR3 comprises 15 residues. CDR3 residues: CASGGSLAGTDTQYF. The CDR3 coding sequence is TGTGCCAGCGGGGGTTCCCTAGCGGGCACAGATACGCAGTATTTT.

The V and J genes are TRBV6-1 and TRBJ1-3, with D unclear. This CDR3 has 15 amino acids. CDR1 is MNHNS and CDR2 is SASEGT in the germline V gene. With 4 bases removed from V and 5 bases from J, the gap between germline ends came to 15 bases. DNA for the CDR3: TGTGCCAGCAGTGGTATAGGGAGTTTAAGAAACACCATATATTTT. Protein product: CASSGIGSLRNTIYF.

This clone was detected only a few times. The CDR3 DNA is TGCGCCAGCAGCTTGGATTTTAACACTGAAGCTTTCTTT. Translating it yields CASSLDFNTEAFF. The genes are TRBV5-1 and TRBJ1-1; unclear D gene. The V gene lost 0 bases and the J gene lost 2 bases, with 5 bases spanning the gap. Germline V gives CDR1 SGHRS, CDR2 YFSETQ. The CDR3 loop spans 13 amino acids.

V is TRBV5-5 and J is TRBJ2-1; D perhaps matches TRBD2 (5 bases). V was shortened by 1 base and J by 0 bases, with 14 bases between the two germline ends. The germline V gene has CDR1 SGHKS and CDR2 YYEKEE (reference sequence). The CDR3 loop spans 17 amino acids. This CDR3 is CASSLNLDGGSYNEQFF. CDR3 in DNA: TGTGCCAGCAGCTTGAACCTGGACGGAGGCTCCTACAATGAGCAGTTCTTC.

This chain uses TRBV6-5 with TRBJ1-3, with a weak D call TRBD1 (5 bases). This CDR3 comprises 16 residues. Looked up from germline, CDR1 is MNHEY and CDR2 is SVGAGI. Trimming took off 0 bases at V and 0 bases at J, with 9 bases between the two ends. The CDR3 nucleotides are TGTGCCAGCAGTTACTCGCGACAGCTCTCTGGAAACACCATATATTTT. This encodes CASSYSRQLSGNTIYF.

The genes are TRBV2 and TRBJ1-4; 7 bases fit TRBD1. Germline CDR1 and CDR2: SNHLY and FYNNEI. The trim removed 7 bases at V and 7 bases at J, leaving 9 bases unmatched. CDR3 length: 14 amino acids. CDR3 coding DNA: TGTGCCAGCAACGAGCACAGGGGTGGTGAAAAACTGTTTTTT. It translates to CASNEHRGGEKLFF.

J is TRBJ1-5 and V is TRBV19; D perhaps matches TRBD1 (5 bases). V gave up 7 bases and J gave up 3 bases, with 13 bases separating them. In germline, CDR1 is LNHDA, CDR2 SQIVND (reference sequence). The length of the CDR3 is 14 residues. In DNA, the CDR3 is TGTGCCAGTAAGGGGCCGGGGGACAATCAGCCCCAGCATTTT. Translation gives CASKGPGDNQPQHF.

This clone was seen only once. The chain uses TRBV30 and TRBJ1-5; 8 positions agree with TRBD1. The trim removed 7 bases at V and 2 bases at J, leaving 4 bases unmatched. The germline gives CDR1 GTSNPN, CDR2 SVGIG (reference sequence). The CDR3 length is 13 residues. The CDR3 nucleotides are TGTGCCTACCAACAGGGGGGCAATCAGCCCCAGCATTTT. Translated, it gives CAYQQGGNQPQHF. Looking up the rest from reference TRBV30 and TRBJ1-5 gives the full variable domain: SQTIHQWPATLVQPVGSPLSLECTVEGTSNPNLYWYRQAAGRGLQLLFYSVGIGQISSEVPQNLSASRPQDRQFILSSKKLLLSDSGFYLCAYQQGGNQPQHFGDGTRLSIL.

This chain joins TRBV18 and TRBJ1-2, with TRBD1 as a possible D gene (5 bases). Germline CDR1 reads KGHSH; CDR2 reads LQKENI. The CDR3 contains 13 residues. V dropped 3 bases and J dropped 5 bases, with 10 bases sitting between them. This CDR3 is CASSPGTEYGYTF. DNA of the CDR3: TGTGCCAGCTCACCTGGGACCGAGTATGGCTACACCTTC. The complete variable domain, with remaining parts taken from reference TRBV18 and TRBJ1-2, reads NAGVMQNPRHLVRRRGQEARLRCSPMKGHSHVYWYRQLPEEGLKFMVYLQKENIIDESGMPKERFSAEFPKEGPSILRIQQVVRGDSAAYFCASSPGTEYGYTFGSGTRLTVV.

The chain recombines TRBV10-3 with TRBJ1-5; 8 nucleotides match TRBD1. Trimming removed 5 bases from V and 4 bases from J; junction bases left unmatched: 4. From germline, CDR1 is ENHRY and CDR2 SYGVKD. This CDR3 region has 14 residues. CDR3 loop: CAISLQGVNQPQHF. The CDR3 coding sequence is TGTGCCATCAGTTTACAGGGGGTTAATCAGCCCCAGCATTTT.

The J gene is TRBJ2-5, the V gene TRBV29-1, with 7 positions matching TRBD2. From germline, CDR1 is SQVTM and CDR2 ANQGSEA. The CDR3 loop spans 14 amino acids. V was pared by 6 bases and J by 1 base, with 8 bases of the junction left unmatched. In DNA, the CDR3 is TGCAGCGTGGGTCTTCCGGGGGGCCAAGAGACCCAGTACTTC. It specifies CSVGLPGGQETQYF.

The chain combines TRBV27 with TRBJ2-3, with unresolved D. The germline V and J ends were trimmed by 1 base and 2 bases, with 7 bases remaining between them. The CDR3 is made up of 14 amino acids. Germline-derived CDR1 and CDR2 are MNHEY and SMNVEV (reference sequence). The CDR3 loop is CASSLYGFTDTQYF. The CDR3 bases are TGTGCCAGCAGTTTATATGGATTCACAGATACGCAGTATTTT.

The CDR3 DNA is TGTGCCAGCAGCTTAGGCAGGGCTAACTATGGCTACACCTTC. It encodes CASSLGRANYGYTF. The chain couples TRBV7-6 to TRBJ1-2; TRBD1 might be the D (5 bases). Trimming pared 1 base from V and 0 bases from J, leaving 6 bases between. Germline values: CDR1 SGHVS, CDR2 FNYEAQ. The CDR3 runs 14 residues.

The J gene is TRBJ2-5, the V gene TRBV4-1; D tentatively reads TRBD1 or TRBD2 (5 bases each). The V and J ends lost 0 bases and 9 bases respectively, with 14 bases between them. This CDR3 has 14 amino acids. Germline CDR1 is MGHRA and CDR2 is YSYEKL. DNA for the CDR3: TGCGCCAGCAGCCAAGATTGGGGATCGGGGCCCCAGTACTTC. Translation: CASSQDWGSGPQYF.

Only one count was recorded for this clone. V is TRBV7-2 and J is TRBJ1-6; D is undetermined. Trimming pared 1 base from V and 10 bases from J, leaving 8 bases between. The CDR3 totals 13 residues. The germline gives CDR1 SGHTA, CDR2 FQGNSA. CDR3 residues: CASSLGEESPLHF. The CDR3 coding sequence is TGTGCCAGCAGCTTAGGGGAGGAGTCACCCCTCCACTTT.

This clone turned up a few times. The chain recombines TRBV7-2 with TRBJ2-7; 7 positions agree with TRBD2. Germline V gives CDR1 SGHTA, CDR2 FQGNSA. J was trimmed by 3 bases and V by 3 bases; bases with no gene match: 5. This CDR3 contains 14 residues. The CDR3 DNA sequence: TGTGCCAGCAGCTTCCAGACTAGCAGCTACGAGCAGTACTTC. This sequence encodes CASSFQTSSYEQYF.

This chain links TRBV19 with TRBJ1-2; D remains unclear. Trimming removed 8 bases from V and 2 bases from J, with 12 bases in between. There are 13 residues in the CDR3. CDR1 is LNHDA and CDR2 is SQIVND in the germline V gene (reference sequence). This chain's CDR3 is CASLGRYNYGYTF. CDR3 bases: TGTGCCAGTCTAGGGAGATACAACTATGGCTACACCTTC.

This CDR3 reads CASSYSWGNYGYTF. CDR3 nucleotide sequence: TGTGCCAGCAGTTACTCTTGGGGAAACTATGGCTACACCTTC. The chain recombines TRBV6-6 with TRBJ1-2; D gene unclear. In germline, CDR1 is MNHNY, CDR2 SVGAGI (reference sequence). This CDR3 region has 14 residues. V was cut by 0 bases and J by 2 bases, with 7 bases left in between.